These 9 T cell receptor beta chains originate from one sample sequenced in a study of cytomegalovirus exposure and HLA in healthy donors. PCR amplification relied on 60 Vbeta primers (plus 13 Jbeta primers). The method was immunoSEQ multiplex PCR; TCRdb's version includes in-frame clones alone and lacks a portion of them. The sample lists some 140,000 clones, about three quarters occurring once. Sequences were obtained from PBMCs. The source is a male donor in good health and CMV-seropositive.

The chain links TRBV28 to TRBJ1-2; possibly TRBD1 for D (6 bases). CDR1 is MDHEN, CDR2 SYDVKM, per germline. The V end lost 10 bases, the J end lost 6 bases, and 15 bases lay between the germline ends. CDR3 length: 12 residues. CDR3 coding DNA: TGTGCCACCCTGGCAGGGGATCATGGCTACACCTTC. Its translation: CATLAGDHGYTF.

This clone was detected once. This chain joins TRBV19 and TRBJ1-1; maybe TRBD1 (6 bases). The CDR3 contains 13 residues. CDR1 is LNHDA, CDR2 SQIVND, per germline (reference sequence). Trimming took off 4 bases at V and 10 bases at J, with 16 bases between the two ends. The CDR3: CASSTGQYCLAFF. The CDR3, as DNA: TGTGCCAGTAGTACCGGACAGTACTGTTTAGCTTTCTTT.

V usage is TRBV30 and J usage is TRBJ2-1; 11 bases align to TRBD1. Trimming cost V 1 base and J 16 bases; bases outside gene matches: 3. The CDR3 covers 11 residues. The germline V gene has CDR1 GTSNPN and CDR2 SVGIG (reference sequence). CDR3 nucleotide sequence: TGTGCCTGGAGTGGGACAGGGGGCTTATTCTTC. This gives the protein CAWSGTGGLFF. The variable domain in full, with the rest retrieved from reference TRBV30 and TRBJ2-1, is SQTIHQWPATLVQPVGSPLSLECTVEGTSNPNLYWYRQAAGRGLQLLFYSVGIGQISSEVPQNLSASRPQDRQFILSSKKLLLSDSGFYLCAWSGTGGLFFGPGTRLTVL.

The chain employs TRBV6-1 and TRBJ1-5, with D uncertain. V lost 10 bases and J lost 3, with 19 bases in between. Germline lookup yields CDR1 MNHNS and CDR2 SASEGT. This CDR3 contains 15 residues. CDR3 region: CAIHPNYGNNQPQHF. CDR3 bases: TGTGCCATCCATCCAAATTACGGGAACAATCAGCCCCAGCATTTT.

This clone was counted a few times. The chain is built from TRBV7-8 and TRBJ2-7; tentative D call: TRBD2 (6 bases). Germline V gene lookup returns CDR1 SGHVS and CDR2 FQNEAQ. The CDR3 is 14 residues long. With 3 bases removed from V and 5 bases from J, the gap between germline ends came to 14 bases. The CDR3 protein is CASSFQWGVDEQYF. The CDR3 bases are TGTGCCAGCAGCTTCCAATGGGGGGTGGACGAGCAGTACTTC. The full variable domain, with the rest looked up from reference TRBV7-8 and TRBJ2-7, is GAGVSQSPRYKVAKRGQDVALRCDPISGHVSLFWYQQALGQGPEFLTYFQNEAQLDKSGLPSDRFFAERPEGSVSTLKIQRTQQEDSAVYLCASSFQWGVDEQYFGPGTRLTVT.

The CDR3 coding sequence is TGTGCCAGCAGCCCTTTTTCTAGCGGGGGGTTTCCCTACGAGCAGTACTTC. This encodes CASSPFSSGGFPYEQYF. This sequence joins TRBV7-8 and TRBJ2-7; 11 nucleotides match TRBD2. The J segment lost 2 bases and the V segment lost 5 bases, leaving 11 bases of the junction unmatched. CDR1 is SGHVS and CDR2 is FQNEAQ in the germline V gene. This CDR3 contains 17 residues. Together with reference TRBV7-8 and TRBJ2-7, the CDR3 gives the full variable domain: GAGVSQSPRYKVAKRGQDVALRCDPISGHVSLFWYQQALGQGPEFLTYFQNEAQLDKSGLPSDRFFAERPEGSVSTLKIQRTQQEDSAVYLCASSPFSSGGFPYEQYFGPGTRLTVT.

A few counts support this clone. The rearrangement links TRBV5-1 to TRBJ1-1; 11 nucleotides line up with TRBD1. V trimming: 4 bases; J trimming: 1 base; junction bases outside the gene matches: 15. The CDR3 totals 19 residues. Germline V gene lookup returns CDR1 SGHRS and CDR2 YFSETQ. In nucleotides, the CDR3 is TGCGCCAGCAGCCGGGACAGGGGGTTATCGTCCAATTGGAACACTGAAGCTTTCTTT. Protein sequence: CASSRDRGLSSNWNTEAFF.

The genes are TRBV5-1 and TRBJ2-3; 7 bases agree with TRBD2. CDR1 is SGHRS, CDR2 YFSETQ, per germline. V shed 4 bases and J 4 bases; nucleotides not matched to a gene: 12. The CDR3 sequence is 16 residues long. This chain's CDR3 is CASSLPSGIIADTQYF. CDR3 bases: TGCGCCAGCAGCCTGCCGAGCGGGATCATAGCAGATACGCAGTATTTT.

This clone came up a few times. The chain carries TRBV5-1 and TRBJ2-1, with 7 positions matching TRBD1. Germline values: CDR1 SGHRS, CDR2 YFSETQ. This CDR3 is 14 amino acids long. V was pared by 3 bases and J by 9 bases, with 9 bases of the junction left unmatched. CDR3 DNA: TGCGCCAGCAGCTCCCGGACAGGTTGGGGTGAGCAGTTCTTC. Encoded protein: CASSSRTGWGEQFF.